These 6 T cell receptor beta chains were sequenced from one sample in a study of CD8+ T cells in alopecia areata. Reverse transcription of extracted RNA yielded cDNA, which provided the sequencing template. Assay: immunoSEQ multiplex PCR; the TCRdb copy retains only in-frame clones and omits some. The sample yields approximately 220,000 clones, roughly two fifths seen once. Sample treatment: oral pan-JAK inhibitor, 5-10 mg twice daily. The sequencing here drew on CD4+ T cells sorted from blood, taken at roughly week 30, from a patient treated with tofacitinib. These receptors originate from a human donor with alopecia areata.

The gene calls are TRBV9 and TRBJ1-1, with 8 bases fitting TRBD1. CDR1 SGDLS and CDR2 YYNGEE come from the germline V gene. The junction had 7 bases not matched to a gene; V was cut back by 6 bases and J by 6 bases. This CDR3 has 13 amino acids. The CDR3 loop reads CASTSGQGPEAFF. The DNA of the CDR3 is TGTGCCAGCACCTCTGGACAGGGCCCTGAAGCTTTCTTT.

The chain is built from TRBV6-6 and TRBJ2-3; 8 bases match TRBD1. After removal of 2 bases from V and 3 bases from J, the junction contained 7 bases not matched to a gene. Germline lookup yields CDR1 MNHNY and CDR2 SVGAGI (reference sequence). The CDR3 sequence is 16 residues long. The CDR3: CASSYGTGRGTDTQYF. DNA for the CDR3: TGTGCCAGCAGTTACGGGACAGGTCGAGGAACAGATACGCAGTATTTT.

This clone has just a few counts. The rearrangement uses TRBV7-8 and TRBJ2-5; TRBD2 might be the D (6 bases). Trimming took 6 bases from V and 7 from J, leaving 24 bases between them. The CDR3 sequence is 16 residues long. CDR1 SGHVS and CDR2 FQNEAQ come from the germline V gene. CDR3 amino acids: CASSTTSWRTGGTQYF. The CDR3 bases are TGTGCCAGCAGTACAACTAGCTGGCGGACCGGGGGGACCCAGTACTTC.

This clone came up a few times. The chain links TRBV5-1 to TRBJ2-1, with a possible D match to TRBD2 (5 bases). The CDR3 totals 17 residues. Germline V gene data show CDR1 as SGHRS and CDR2 as YFSETQ. Trimming cost V 0 bases and J 1 base, with 14 bases left between them. Here the CDR3 DNA reads TGCGCCAGCAGCTTGGGTGGCGGCGGGTTATCCTACAATGAGCAGTTCTTC. It specifies CASSLGGGGLSYNEQFF.

V is TRBV30 and J is TRBJ1-6; D perhaps matches TRBD1 (6 bases). The germline V gene has CDR1 GTSNPN and CDR2 SVGIG (reference sequence). V was shortened by 8 bases and J by 14 bases, with 25 bases between the two germline ends. This CDR3 has 14 residues. CDR3 coding DNA: TGTGCCACCGAACAGCCGGGACCCTACAGGGCCCTCCACTTT. Encoded protein: CATEQPGPYRALHF.

The rearrangement joins TRBV5-4 to TRBJ1-2, with TRBD1 as a possible D gene (5 bases). Trimming took off 2 bases at V and 2 bases at J, with 10 bases between the two ends. This CDR3 spans 14 amino acids. Germline lookup yields CDR1 SGHNT and CDR2 YYREEE (reference sequence). The CDR3 nucleotides are TGTGCCAGCAGCTTACAGGACGGGAACTATGGCTACACCTTC. This codes for CASSLQDGNYGYTF.